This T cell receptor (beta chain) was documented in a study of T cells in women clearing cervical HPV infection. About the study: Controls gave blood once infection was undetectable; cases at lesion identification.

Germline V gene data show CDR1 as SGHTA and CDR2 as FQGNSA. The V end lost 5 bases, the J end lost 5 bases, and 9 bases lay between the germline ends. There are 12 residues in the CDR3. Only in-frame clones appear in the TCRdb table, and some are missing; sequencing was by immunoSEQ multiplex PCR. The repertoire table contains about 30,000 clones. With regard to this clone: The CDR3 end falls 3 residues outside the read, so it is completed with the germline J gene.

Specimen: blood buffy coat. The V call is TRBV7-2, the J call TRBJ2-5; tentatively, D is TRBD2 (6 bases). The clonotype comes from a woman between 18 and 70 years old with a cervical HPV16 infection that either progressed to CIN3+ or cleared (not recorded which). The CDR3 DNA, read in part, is TGTGCCAGCAGCGAGGGGAGGGAGACC. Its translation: CASSEGRET. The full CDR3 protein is CASSEGRETQYF.